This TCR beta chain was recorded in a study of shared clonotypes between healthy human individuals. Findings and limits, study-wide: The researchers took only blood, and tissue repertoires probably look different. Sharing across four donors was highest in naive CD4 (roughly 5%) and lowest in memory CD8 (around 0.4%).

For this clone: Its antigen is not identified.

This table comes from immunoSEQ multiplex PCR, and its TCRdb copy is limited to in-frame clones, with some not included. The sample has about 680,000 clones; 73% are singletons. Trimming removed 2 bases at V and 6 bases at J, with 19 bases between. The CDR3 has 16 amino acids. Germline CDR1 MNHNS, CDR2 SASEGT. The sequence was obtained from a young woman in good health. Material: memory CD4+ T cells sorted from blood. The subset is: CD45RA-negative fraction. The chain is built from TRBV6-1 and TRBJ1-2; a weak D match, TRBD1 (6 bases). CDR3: CASSESVAGATNGYTF. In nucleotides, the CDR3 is TGTGCCAGCAGTGAATCTGTGGCAGGGGCAACGAATGGCTACACCTTC.